The clone carrying this T cell receptor beta chain was found a few times. Its antigen is not identified. This sample is drawn from a study of molecular identifiers for immune sequencing clone quantification. Study-level results: Clonotypes topping 20 RNA copies carried over 99% of effector molecules but under 1% of naive ones.

Germline V gene data show CDR1 as LNHNV and CDR2 as YYDKDF (reference sequence). The length of the CDR3 is 12 residues. Trimming cost V 0 bases and J 6 bases, with 6 bases left between them. TCRdb analysed the PCR reads with MiXCR anew, one entry per CDR3 protein. The sample holds approximately 590,000 distinct CDR3 sequences, roughly 27% seen once. The sequencing input was naive CD8+ T cells from blood, with Jurkat cell RNA spiked in. Subset noted: FACS-sorted CD8+CD4-CCR7+CD45RA+ naive T cells. The clonotype was recovered from a human donor in good health. Some libraries in this study had Jurkat cell RNA spiked in. The chain recombines TRBV15 with TRBJ2-7; the D is unclear. The DNA for the CDR3 is TGTGCCACCAGCAGAGATGGGGTCGAGCAGTACTTC. It yields the protein CATSRDGVEQYF. The full variable domain, its missing parts supplied by reference TRBV15 and TRBJ2-7, is DAMVIQNPRYQVTQFGKPVTLSCSQTLNHNVMYWYQQKSSQAPKLLFHYYDKDFNNEADTPDNFQSRRPNTSFCFLDIRSPGLGDTAMYLCATSRDGVEQYFGPGTRLTVT.